This is a list of T cell receptor beta chains from one sample in a study of beta chain features in type 1 diabetes. The data were produced by immunoSEQ multiplex PCR, yet TCRdb's version contains in-frame clones alone and is incomplete. The table records about 14,000 clones, over 60% of them present only once. The sequenced sample consisted of stem cell memory CD4+ T cells from blood. These receptors were obtained from a woman under 30 with type 1 diabetes. CDR3s leave out the opening cysteine and the closing phenylalanine or tryptophan. Each record gives: V gene, CDR3 length, CDR3 protein.

V gene: TRBV18
CDR3 length: 11
CDR3 protein: ASSNGQNTEAF

V gene: TRBV15
CDR3 length: 14
CDR3 protein: ATSPSVGTVNEKLF

V gene: TRBV18
CDR3 length: 14
CDR3 protein: ASSPLGNSGANVLT

V gene: TRBV5-1
CDR3 length: 14
CDR3 protein: ASSLAPGQGGTEAF

V gene: TRBV18
CDR3 length: 14
CDR3 protein: ASSPLRTPLDYGYT

V gene: TRBV5-1
CDR3 length: 10
CDR3 protein: ASSLELGEQY

V gene: TRBV7-2
CDR3 length: 12
CDR3 protein: ASSTTSGFGELF

V gene: TRBV7-9
CDR3 length: 14
CDR3 protein: ASSLDRTSGYNEQF

V gene: TRBV7-8
CDR3 length: 15
CDR3 protein: ASSSPRTGGSYNEQF

V gene: TRBV18
CDR3 length: 13
CDR3 protein: ASSPLQGEYYEQY

V gene: TRBV9
CDR3 length: 13
CDR3 protein: ASSRSTGGHEKLF

V gene: TRBV7-9
CDR3 length: 12
CDR3 protein: ASSLAGGLETQY

V gene: TRBV7-2
CDR3 length: 13
CDR3 protein: ASSPVFPNTGELF

V gene: TRBV6-6
CDR3 length: 12
CDR3 protein: ASSIAGGDTEAF

V gene: TRBV7-9
CDR3 length: 14
CDR3 protein: ASSGPTSGAAETQY

V gene: TRBV9
CDR3 length: 12
CDR3 protein: ASSFQGEGYEQY

V gene: TRBV5-4
CDR3 length: 14
CDR3 protein: ASSSGGAGGQETQY

V gene: TRBV9
CDR3 length: 13
CDR3 protein: ASSVAQGAVDEQF

V gene: TRBV30
CDR3 length: 15
CDR3 protein: AWSSGTDNYSNQPQH

V gene: TRBV7-2
CDR3 length: 12
CDR3 protein: ASSLEEVNTEAF

V gene: TRBV19
CDR3 length: 12
CDR3 protein: ASSLSGGGQPQH

V gene: TRBV11-3
CDR3 length: 10
CDR3 protein: ASSSLNNEQF

V gene: TRBV25-1
CDR3 length: 14
CDR3 protein: ASRTGGSGYNSPLH

V gene: TRBV5-1
CDR3 length: 14
CDR3 protein: ASSYSTGVAYNEQF

V gene: TRBV6-6
CDR3 length: 11
CDR3 protein: ASSYRQHNEQF

V gene: TRBV6-6
CDR3 length: 14
CDR3 protein: ASSLIPGLARYEQY

V gene: TRBV11-2
CDR3 length: 12
CDR3 protein: ASSLQQGVQPQH

V gene: TRBV6-1
CDR3 length: 11
CDR3 protein: ASSELGGGTQY

V gene: TRBV4-1
CDR3 length: 19
CDR3 protein: ASSQTSDRVYGGGPNSPLH

V gene: TRBV28
CDR3 length: 13
CDR3 protein: ASRPRGSAAYEQY

V gene: TRBV4-2
CDR3 length: 14
CDR3 protein: ASSQDTSGSSYEQY

V gene: TRBV5-1
CDR3 length: 15
CDR3 protein: ASSLTSSFSSYNEQF

V gene: TRBV4-3
CDR3 length: 12
CDR3 protein: ASSQDSGADTQY

V gene: TRBV2
CDR3 length: 11
CDR3 protein: ASSRDSQETQY

V gene: TRBV30
CDR3 length: 9
CDR3 protein: ACNREETQY

V gene: TRBV2
CDR3 length: 14
CDR3 protein: ASIGTGGSMNTEAF

V gene: TRBV5-1
CDR3 length: 12
CDR3 protein: ASSDRGGNEKLF

V gene: TRBV4-1
CDR3 length: 13
CDR3 protein: ASSQDATDYYGYT

V gene: TRBV29-1
CDR3 length: 13
CDR3 protein: SVTPSGGGLETQY